Listed below are T cell receptor beta chains from one sample, sequenced in a study of a mutant IDH1 vaccine in newly diagnosed glioma. The table came from immunoSEQ multiplex PCR; TCRdb's copy has only in-frame clones and leaves some out. This sample has 70,000 to 100,000 clones, with over 75% found just once. Sequenced material: PBMCs, taken from a glioma patient treated with radiotherapy, temozolomide or both. Source of these receptors: a man aged 40-55 years with glioma. Some clones in this sample may be carry-over from other donors' samples. Both conserved end residues are part of each CDR3. The D gene is left open where the match is weak. Clone size, where shown, is once, few, many, or a class for clones that have expanded.

v_gene	abundance	j_gene	d_gene	CDR3nt	CDR3aa
TRBV18	once	TRBJ1-1	TRBD1	TGTGCCAGCTCGGAGACAGGGGTTCAAGCTTTCTTT	CASSETGVQAFF
TRBV6-1	NA	TRBJ1-5	NA	TGTGCCAGCAGTGAAGGTACATCCCCGGTTCAGCCCCAGCATTTT	CASSEGTSPVQPQHF
TRBV6-1	once	TRBJ1-1	NA	TGTGCCAGCAGTCGGGGAGCTGAAGCTTTCTTT	CASSRGAEAFF
TRBV20-1	NA	TRBJ1-2	NA	TGCAGTGTTCCGAATGGCTACACCTTC	CSVPNGYTF
TRBV6-5	NA	TRBJ1-3	NA	TGTGCCAGCACCCCCGACAGATTCCCTGGAAACACCATATATTTT	CASTPDRFPGNTIYF
TRBV30	NA	TRBJ1-2	NA	TGTGCCTGGATGGGTGGTTTTCGTGGCTACACCTTC	CAWMGGFRGYTF
TRBV10-3	NA	TRBJ1-5	TRBD1	TGTGCCATCAGTGAGGGGGGAGCAGGGGGCGCGGGTCAGCCCCAGCATTTT	CAISEGGAGGAGQPQHF
TRBV5-1	NA	TRBJ1-6	NA	TGCGCCAGCAGCATTTTGGGGACCTATAATTCACCCCTCCACTTT	CASSILGTYNSPLHF
TRBV18	NA	TRBJ2-5	NA	TGTGCCAGCGAGTACCAAGAGACCCAGTACTTC	CASEYQETQYF
TRBV29-1	NA	TRBJ1-1	TRBD1	TGCAGCGTTGCCGGGACAGCCAACACTGAAGCTTTCTTT	CSVAGTANTEAFF
TRBV9	NA	TRBJ1-1	TRBD1	TGTGCCAGCAGCGTAGGCATACAGGGGGCGGCTTCAAACACTGAAGCTTTCTTT	CASSVGIQGAASNTEAFF
TRBV19	once	TRBJ2-7	TRBD1	TGTGCCAGTAGTATTTCTCCGGGACAGGGAGGAGAGCAGTACTTC	CASSISPGQGGEQYF
TRBV5-4	NA	TRBJ2-6	NA	TGTGCCAGCAGCTTGGTTCTGGACAGTACTGGGGCCAACGTCCTGACTTTC	CASSLVLDSTGANVLTF
TRBV6-6	NA	TRBJ1-3	NA	TGTGCCAGCAGCCCTCCGAGTTACTCTGGAAACACCATATATTTT	CASSPPSYSGNTIYF
TRBV27	NA	TRBJ2-5	NA	TGTGCCAGCAGTCACAACAGGGATTGGGAAGAGACCCAGTACTTC	CASSHNRDWEETQYF
TRBV6-6	NA	TRBJ1-5	NA	TGTGCCAGCAGTTACTCAGGGGATCAGCCCCAGCATTTT	CASSYSGDQPQHF
TRBV11-2	once	TRBJ2-7	NA	TGTGCCAGCAGCGCGATAGGCCGCTGGGGGGAGCAGTACTTC	CASSAIGRWGEQYF